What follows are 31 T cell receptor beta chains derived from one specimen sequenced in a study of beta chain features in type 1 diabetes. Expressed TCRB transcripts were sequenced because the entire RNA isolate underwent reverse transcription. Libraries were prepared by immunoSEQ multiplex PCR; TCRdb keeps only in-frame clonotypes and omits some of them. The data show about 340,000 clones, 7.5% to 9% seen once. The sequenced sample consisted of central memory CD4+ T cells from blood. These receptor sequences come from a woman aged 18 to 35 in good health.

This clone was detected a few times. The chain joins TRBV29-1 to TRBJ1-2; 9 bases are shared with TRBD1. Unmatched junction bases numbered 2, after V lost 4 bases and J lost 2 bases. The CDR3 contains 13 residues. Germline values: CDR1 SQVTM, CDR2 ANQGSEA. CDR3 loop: CSVVGTGNYGYTF. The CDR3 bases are TGCAGCGTTGTGGGGACAGGGAACTATGGCTACACCTTC. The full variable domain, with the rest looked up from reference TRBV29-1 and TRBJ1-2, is SAVISQKPSRDICQRGTSLTIQCQVDSQVTMMFWYRQQPGQSLTLIATANQGSEATYESGFVIDKFPISRPNLTFSTLTVSNMSPEDSSIYLCSVVGTGNYGYTFGSGTRLTVV.

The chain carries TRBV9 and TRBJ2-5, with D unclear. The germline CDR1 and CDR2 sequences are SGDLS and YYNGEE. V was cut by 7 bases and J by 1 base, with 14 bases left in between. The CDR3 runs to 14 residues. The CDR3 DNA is TGTGCCAGCGCGTCTGAGTTGGCCCAAGAGACCCAGTACTTC. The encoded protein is CASASELAQETQYF. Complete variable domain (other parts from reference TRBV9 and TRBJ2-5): DSGVTQTPKHLITATGQRVTLRCSPRSGDLSVYWYQQSLDQGLQFLIQYYNGEERAKGNILERFSAQQFPDLHSELNLSSLELGDSALYFCASASELAQETQYFGPGTRLLVL.

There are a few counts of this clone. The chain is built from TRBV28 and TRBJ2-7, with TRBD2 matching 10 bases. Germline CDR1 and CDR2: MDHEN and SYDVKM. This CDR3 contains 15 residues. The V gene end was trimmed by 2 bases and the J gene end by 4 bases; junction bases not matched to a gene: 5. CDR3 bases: TGTGCCAGCAGTTTAAGCCTAGCGGGAGTATACGAGCAGTACTTC. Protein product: CASSLSLAGVYEQYF.

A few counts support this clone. The CDR3 nucleotides read TGTGCCAGCAGCAAATACAGGGGGCTTGCAGATACGCAGTATTTT. It is translated as CASSKYRGLADTQYF. The chain links TRBV9 to TRBJ2-3; 9 bases map to TRBD1. The V gene end was trimmed by 4 bases and the J gene end by 4 bases; junction bases not matched to a gene: 7. Germline V gene data show CDR1 as SGDLS and CDR2 as YYNGEE. The CDR3 is 15 residues long.

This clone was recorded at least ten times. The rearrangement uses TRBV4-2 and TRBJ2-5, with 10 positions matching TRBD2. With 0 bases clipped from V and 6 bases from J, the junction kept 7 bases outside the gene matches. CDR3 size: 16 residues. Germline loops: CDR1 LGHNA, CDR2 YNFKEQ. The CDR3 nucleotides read TGTGCCAGCAGCCAAGATTGGCTAGCGGGAGTGAAGACCCAGTACTTC. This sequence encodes CASSQDWLAGVKTQYF.

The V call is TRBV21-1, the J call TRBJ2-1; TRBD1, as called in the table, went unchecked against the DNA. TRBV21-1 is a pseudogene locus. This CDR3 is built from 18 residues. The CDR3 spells CASSNTPTSGGLRDEQFF. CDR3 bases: TGTGCCAGCAGCAACACCCCGACTTCAGGGGGCTTGCGAGATGAGCAGTTCTTC.

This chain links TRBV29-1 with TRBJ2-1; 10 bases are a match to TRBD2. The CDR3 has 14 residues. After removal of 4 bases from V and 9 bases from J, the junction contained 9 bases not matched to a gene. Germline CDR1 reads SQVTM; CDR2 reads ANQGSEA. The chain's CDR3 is CSVVLSLAGAEQFF. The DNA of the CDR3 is TGCAGCGTTGTCCTGTCCCTAGCGGGAGCTGAGCAGTTCTTC.

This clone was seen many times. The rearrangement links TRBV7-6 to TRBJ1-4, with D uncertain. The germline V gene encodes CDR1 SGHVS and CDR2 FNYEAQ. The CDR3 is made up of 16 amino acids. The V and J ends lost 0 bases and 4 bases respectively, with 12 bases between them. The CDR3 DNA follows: TGTGCCAGCAGCTTAGCCCCTTCGCAGAATAATGAAAAACTGTTTTTT. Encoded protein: CASSLAPSQNNEKLFF.

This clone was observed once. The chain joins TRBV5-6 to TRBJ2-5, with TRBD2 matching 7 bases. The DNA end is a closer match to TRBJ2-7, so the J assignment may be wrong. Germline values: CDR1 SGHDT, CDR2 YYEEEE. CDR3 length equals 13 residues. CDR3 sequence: CASSFGRESEQYF. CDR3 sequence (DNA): TGTGCCAGCAGCTTTGGGCGGGAGAGCGAGCAGTACTTC.

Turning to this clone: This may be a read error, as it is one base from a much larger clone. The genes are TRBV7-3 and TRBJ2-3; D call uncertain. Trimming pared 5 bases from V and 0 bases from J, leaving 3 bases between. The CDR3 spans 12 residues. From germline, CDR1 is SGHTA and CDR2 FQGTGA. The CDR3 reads CASSRSTDTQYF. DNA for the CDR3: TGTGCCAGCAGCCGTAGCACAGATACGCAGTATTTT.

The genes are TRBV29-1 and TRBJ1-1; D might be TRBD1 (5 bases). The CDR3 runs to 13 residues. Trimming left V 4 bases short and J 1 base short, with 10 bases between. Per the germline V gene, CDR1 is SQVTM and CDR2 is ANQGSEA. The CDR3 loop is CSVVTDKNTEAFF. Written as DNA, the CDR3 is TGCAGCGTTGTGACAGATAAGAACACTGAAGCTTTCTTT.

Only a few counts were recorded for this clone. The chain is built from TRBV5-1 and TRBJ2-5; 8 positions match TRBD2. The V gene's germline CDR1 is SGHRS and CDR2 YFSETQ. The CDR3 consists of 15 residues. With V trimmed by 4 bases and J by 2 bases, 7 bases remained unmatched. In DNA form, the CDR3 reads TGCGCCAGCAGCCGCCTAGCGGGCATGCAAGAGACCCAGTACTTC. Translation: CASSRLAGMQETQYF.

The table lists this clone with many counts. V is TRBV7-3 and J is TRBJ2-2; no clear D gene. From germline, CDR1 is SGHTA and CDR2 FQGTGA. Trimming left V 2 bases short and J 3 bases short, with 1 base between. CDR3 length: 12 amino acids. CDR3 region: CASSLHTGELFF. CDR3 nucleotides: TGTGCCAGCAGCTTACACACCGGGGAGCTGTTTTTT.

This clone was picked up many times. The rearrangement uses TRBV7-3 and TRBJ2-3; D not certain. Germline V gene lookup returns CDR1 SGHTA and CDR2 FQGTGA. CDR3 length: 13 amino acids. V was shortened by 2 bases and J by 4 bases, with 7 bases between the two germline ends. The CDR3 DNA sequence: TGTGCCAGCAGCTTAGAGCGCTCAGATACGCAGTATTTT. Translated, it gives CASSLERSDTQYF.

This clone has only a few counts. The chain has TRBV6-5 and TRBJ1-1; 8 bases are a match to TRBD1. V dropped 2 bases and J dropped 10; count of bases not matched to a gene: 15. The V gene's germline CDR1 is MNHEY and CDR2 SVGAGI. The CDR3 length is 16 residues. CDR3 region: CASSYRKLTGTGGAFF. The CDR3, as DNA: TGTGCCAGCAGTTACAGAAAACTGACAGGGACAGGAGGAGCTTTCTTT.

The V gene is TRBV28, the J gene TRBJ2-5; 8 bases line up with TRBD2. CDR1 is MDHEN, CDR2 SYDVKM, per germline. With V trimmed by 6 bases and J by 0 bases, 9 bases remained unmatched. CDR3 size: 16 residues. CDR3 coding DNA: TGTGCCAGCAGACCCCTTCGCGGGAGGTACCAAGAGACCCAGTACTTC. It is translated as CASRPLRGRYQETQYF.

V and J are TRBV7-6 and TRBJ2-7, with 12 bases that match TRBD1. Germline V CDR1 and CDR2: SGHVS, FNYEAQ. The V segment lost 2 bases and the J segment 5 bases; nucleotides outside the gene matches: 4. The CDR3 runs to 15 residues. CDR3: CASSLRGQGADEQYF. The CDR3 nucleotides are TGTGCCAGCAGCTTACGGGGACAGGGGGCGGACGAGCAGTACTTC.

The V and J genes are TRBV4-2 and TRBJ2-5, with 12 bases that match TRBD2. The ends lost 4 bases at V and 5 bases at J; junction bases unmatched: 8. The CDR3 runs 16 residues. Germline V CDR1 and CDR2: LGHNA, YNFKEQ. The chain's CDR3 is CASSRKTSGSFETQYF. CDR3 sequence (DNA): TGTGCCAGCAGCCGAAAGACTAGCGGGAGTTTCGAGACCCAGTACTTC.

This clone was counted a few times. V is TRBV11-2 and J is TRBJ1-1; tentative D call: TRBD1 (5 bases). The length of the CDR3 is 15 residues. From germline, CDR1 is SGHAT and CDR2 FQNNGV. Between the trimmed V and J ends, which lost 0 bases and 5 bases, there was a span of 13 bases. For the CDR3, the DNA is TGTGCCAGCAGCTTAGAACCTGGGGCTTTTACTGAAGCTTTCTTT. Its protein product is CASSLEPGAFTEAFF. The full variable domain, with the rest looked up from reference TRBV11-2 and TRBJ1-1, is EAGVAQSPRYKIIEKRQSVAFWCNPISGHATLYWYQQILGQGPKLLIQFQNNGVVDDSQLPKDRFSAERLKGVDSTLKIQPAKLEDSAVYLCASSLEPGAFTEAFFGQGTRLTVV.

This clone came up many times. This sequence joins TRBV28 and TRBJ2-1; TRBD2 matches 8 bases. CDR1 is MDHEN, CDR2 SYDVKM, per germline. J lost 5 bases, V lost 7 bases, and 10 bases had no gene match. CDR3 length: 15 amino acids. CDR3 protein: CASTTSGLGNNEQFF. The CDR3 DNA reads TGTGCCAGCACCACTAGCGGTTTGGGGAACAATGAGCAGTTCTTC.

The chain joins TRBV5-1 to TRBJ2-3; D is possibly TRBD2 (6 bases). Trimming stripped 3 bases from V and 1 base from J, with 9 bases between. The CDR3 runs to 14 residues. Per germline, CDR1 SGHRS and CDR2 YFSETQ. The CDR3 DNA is TGCGCCAGCAGCTCTAGGGAGGGCACAGATACGCAGTATTTT. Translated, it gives CASSSREGTDTQYF. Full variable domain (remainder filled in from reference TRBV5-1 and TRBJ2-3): KAGVTQTPRYLIKTRGQQVTLSCSPISGHRSVSWYQQTPGQGLQFLFEYFSETQRNKGNFPGRFSGRQFSNSRSEMNVSTLELGDSALYLCASSSREGTDTQYFGPGTRLTVL.

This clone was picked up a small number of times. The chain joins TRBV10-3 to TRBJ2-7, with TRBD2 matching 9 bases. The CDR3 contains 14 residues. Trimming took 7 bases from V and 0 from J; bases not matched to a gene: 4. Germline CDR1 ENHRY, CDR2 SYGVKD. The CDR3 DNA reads TGTGCCATCATGAGCGGGAGGCTCTCCTACGAGCAGTACTTC. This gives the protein CAIMSGRLSYEQYF.

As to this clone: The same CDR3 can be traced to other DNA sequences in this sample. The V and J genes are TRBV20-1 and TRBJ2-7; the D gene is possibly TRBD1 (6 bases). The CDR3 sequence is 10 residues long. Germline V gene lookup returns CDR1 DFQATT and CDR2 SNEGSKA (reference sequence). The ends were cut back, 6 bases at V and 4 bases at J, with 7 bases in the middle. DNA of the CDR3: TGCAGTGCAGGACAGTACGAGCAGTACTTC. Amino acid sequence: CSAGQYEQYF.

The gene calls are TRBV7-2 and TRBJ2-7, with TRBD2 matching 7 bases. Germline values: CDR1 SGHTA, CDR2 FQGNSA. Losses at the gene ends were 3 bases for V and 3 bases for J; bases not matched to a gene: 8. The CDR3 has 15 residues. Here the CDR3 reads CASSFSGTGYYEQYF. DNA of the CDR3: TGTGCCAGCAGCTTCAGCGGGACTGGCTACTACGAGCAGTACTTC.

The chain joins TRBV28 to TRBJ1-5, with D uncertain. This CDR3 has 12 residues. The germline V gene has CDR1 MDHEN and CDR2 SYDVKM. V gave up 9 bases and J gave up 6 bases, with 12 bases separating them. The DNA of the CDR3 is TGTGCCAGTCGTTCCCTCAGTCAGCCCCAGCATTTT. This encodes CASRSLSQPQHF.

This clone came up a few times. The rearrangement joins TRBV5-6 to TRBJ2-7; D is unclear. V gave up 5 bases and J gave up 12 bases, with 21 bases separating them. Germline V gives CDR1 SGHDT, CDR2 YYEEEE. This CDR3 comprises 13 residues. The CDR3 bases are TGTGCCAGCAGAAAAAAAGCCGGCTACCAGTCGTACTTC. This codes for CASRKKAGYQSYF.

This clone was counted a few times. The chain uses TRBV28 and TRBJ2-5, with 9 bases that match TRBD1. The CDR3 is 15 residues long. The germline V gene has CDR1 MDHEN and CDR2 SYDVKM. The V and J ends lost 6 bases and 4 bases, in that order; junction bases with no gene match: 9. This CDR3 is CASSQSSTGGETQYF. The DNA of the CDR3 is TGTGCCAGCAGCCAAAGCTCGACAGGGGGAGAGACCCAGTACTTC. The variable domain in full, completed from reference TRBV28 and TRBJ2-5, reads DVKVTQSSRYLVKRTGEKVFLECVQDMDHENMFWYRQDPGLGLRLIYFSYDVKMKEKGDIPEGYSVSREKKERFSLILESASTNQTSMYLCASSQSSTGGETQYFGPGTRLLVL.

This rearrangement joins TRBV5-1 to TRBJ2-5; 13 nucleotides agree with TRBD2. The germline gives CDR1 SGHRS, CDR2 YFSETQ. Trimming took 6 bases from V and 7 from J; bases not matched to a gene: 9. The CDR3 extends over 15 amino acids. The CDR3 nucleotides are TGCGCCAGCAAAGGACTAGCGGGAGTATTAGGGACCCAGTACTTC. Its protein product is CASKGLAGVLGTQYF.

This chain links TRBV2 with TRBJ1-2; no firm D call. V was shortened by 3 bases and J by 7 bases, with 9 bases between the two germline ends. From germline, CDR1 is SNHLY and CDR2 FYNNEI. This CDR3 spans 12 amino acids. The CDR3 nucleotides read TGTGCCAGCAGTGAGGCAGCTCTTGGCTACACCTTC. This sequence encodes CASSEAALGYTF. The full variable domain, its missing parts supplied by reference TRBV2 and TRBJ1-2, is EPEVTQTPSHQVTQMGQEVILRCVPISNHLYFYWYRQILGQKVEFLVSFYNNEISEKSEIFDDQFSVERPDGSNFTLKIRSTKLEDSAMYFCASSEAALGYTFGSGTRLTVV.

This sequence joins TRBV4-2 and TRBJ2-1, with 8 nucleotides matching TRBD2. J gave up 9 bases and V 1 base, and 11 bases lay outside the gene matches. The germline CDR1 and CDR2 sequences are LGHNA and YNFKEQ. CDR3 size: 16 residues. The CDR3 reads CASSQVGREGLSEQFF. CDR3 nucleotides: TGTGCCAGCAGCCAAGTTGGTCGGGAGGGTTTGAGTGAGCAGTTCTTC.

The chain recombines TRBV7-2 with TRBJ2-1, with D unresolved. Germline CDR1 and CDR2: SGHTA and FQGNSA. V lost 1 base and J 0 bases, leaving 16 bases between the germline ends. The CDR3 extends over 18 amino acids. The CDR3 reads CASSLVGIRNSSYNEQFF. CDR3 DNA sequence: TGTGCCAGCAGCTTAGTTGGCATCAGGAACAGCTCCTACAATGAGCAGTTCTTC.